The 28 T cell receptor beta chains presented below share a single source sample, sequenced in a study of CD39 and CD103 CD8 tumor-infiltrating T cells. The table came from immunoSEQ multiplex PCR; TCRdb's copy has only in-frame clones and leaves some out. The data contain 6,000 to 8,500 clones, approximately 66% of them singletons. Sequencing input: CD8+ T cells sorted from blood. Subset denoted: total memory CD8 T cells (CD45RA-CCR7+/-) from blood or uninvolved lymph node. Receptors were obtained from a human donor with head and neck squamous cell carcinoma.

The chain carries TRBV7-9 and TRBJ2-7; D remains unclear. Trimming pared 5 bases from V and 7 bases from J, leaving 6 bases between. Germline V gene lookup returns CDR1 SEHNR and CDR2 FQNEAQ (reference sequence). This CDR3 is 10 amino acids long. CDR3: CASSGLEQYF. CDR3 nucleotides: TGTGCCAGCAGCGGCTTGGAGCAGTACTTC.

The chain uses TRBV5-7 and TRBJ2-1, with 10 bases matching TRBD2. TRBV5-7 counts as an open reading frame of uncertain function. The CDR3 extends over 17 amino acids. The V gene end was trimmed by 0 bases and the J gene end by 3 bases; junction bases not matched to a gene: 6. CDR3 protein: CASSLASTSGNYNEQFF. The CDR3 DNA reads as TGTGCCAGCAGCTTGGCGTCAACTAGCGGGAACTACAATGAGCAGTTCTTC.

The V gene is TRBV7-6, the J gene TRBJ2-5; no clear D gene. V lost 3 bases to trimming and J lost 4 bases, with 15 bases between them. The CDR3 consists of 15 residues. Germline lookup yields CDR1 SGHVS and CDR2 FNYEAQ. CDR3 sequence: CASSFLSRSGETQYF. The CDR3 DNA is TGTGCCAGCAGCTTTCTTTCCAGGTCGGGAGAGACCCAGTACTTC.

The genes are TRBV25-1 and TRBJ2-1; 8 nucleotides align to TRBD2. This CDR3 comprises 13 residues. Germline CDR1 MGHDK, CDR2 SYGVNS. J was trimmed by 7 bases and V by 6 bases; bases with no gene match: 5. CDR3 DNA: TGTGCCAGCAGCCGGGGGGGGTGGAATGAGCAGTTCTTC. This translates into CASSRGGWNEQFF.

The chain recombines TRBV9 with TRBJ2-7; D uncertain. V was cut by 2 bases and J by 0 bases, with 12 bases left in between. Germline V gene lookup returns CDR1 SGDLS and CDR2 YYNGEE. The CDR3 sequence is 15 residues long. In nucleotides, the CDR3 is TGTGCCAGCAGCGTTTACGGCCTCAGCTCCTACGAGCAGTACTTC. Its protein product is CASSVYGLSSYEQYF.

The genes are TRBV19 and TRBJ1-3; D unclear. The CDR3 length is 20 residues. The V end was cut by 3 bases, the J end by 0 bases, with 24 bases between. Germline assignment: CDR1 LNHDA and CDR2 SQIVND (reference sequence). The CDR3 DNA is TGTGCCAGTAGTATCCCCCCGACGGTTAGAAACCGCAGCTCTGGAAACACCATATATTTT. It codes for CASSIPPTVRNRSSGNTIYF. Together with reference TRBV19 and TRBJ1-3, the CDR3 gives the full variable domain: DGGITQSPKYLFRKEGQNVTLSCEQNLNHDAMYWYRQDPGQGLRLIYYSQIVNDFQKGDIAEGYSVSREKKESFPLTVTSAQKNPTAFYLCASSIPPTVRNRSSGNTIYFGEGSWLTVV.

This clone was detected a few times. This chain joins TRBV28 and TRBJ1-5; possibly TRBD1 for D (5 bases). The CDR3 runs 15 residues. V lost 3 bases and J lost 4, with 13 bases in between. CDR1 MDHEN and CDR2 SYDVKM come from the germline V gene. The CDR3 protein is CASSFSVKGNQPQHF. The DNA of the CDR3 is TGTGCCAGCAGTTTTTCGGTAAAGGGGAATCAGCCCCAGCATTTT.

The chain employs TRBV19 and TRBJ1-1; D is ambiguous. V was pared by 6 bases and J by 7 bases, with 15 bases between. The CDR3 has 13 residues. Germline V gives CDR1 LNHDA, CDR2 SQIVND (reference sequence). CDR3: CASSKGGFNEAFF. The CDR3 DNA is TGTGCCAGTAGCAAAGGCGGGTTCAATGAAGCTTTCTTT.

CDR3 sequence: CASSFSQEQFF. CDR3 bases: TGTGCCAGCAGTTTTAGCCAGGAGCAGTTCTTC. This chain links TRBV28 with TRBJ2-1; D remains ambiguous. This CDR3 has 11 residues. The germline CDR1 and CDR2 sequences are MDHEN and SYDVKM. The V gene lost 3 bases and the J gene lost 10 bases, with 7 bases spanning the gap.

V usage is TRBV27 and J usage is TRBJ2-7, with 11 bases aligning to TRBD2. The CDR3 contains 14 residues. Trimming cost V 7 bases and J 2 bases; bases outside gene matches: 4. Germline values: CDR1 MNHEY, CDR2 SMNVEV (reference sequence). The CDR3 here is CASKGLAETYEQYF. The CDR3 region has the DNA TGTGCCAGCAAGGGACTAGCGGAGACCTACGAGCAGTACTTC.

The V and J genes are TRBV19 and TRBJ1-1; perhaps TRBD1 as D (5 bases). Germline lookup yields CDR1 LNHDA and CDR2 SQIVND (reference sequence). The CDR3 loop spans 13 amino acids. V lost 5 bases, J lost 3 bases, and 10 bases lay in between. DNA of the CDR3: TGTGCCAGTAGTCAGTCGGGGCACACTGAAGCTTTCTTT. Translation: CASSQSGHTEAFF.

This clone occurred a few times. The chain is built from TRBV13 and TRBJ2-6; 12 bases line up with TRBD1. V lost 3 bases, J lost 1 base, and 4 bases stayed unmatched. The V gene's germline CDR1 is PRHDT and CDR2 FYEKMQ (reference sequence). The CDR3 runs to 18 residues. The chain's CDR3 is CASSFRDRGLSGANVLTF. Here the CDR3 DNA reads TGTGCCAGCAGCTTTAGGGACAGGGGGCTGTCTGGGGCCAACGTCCTGACTTTC.

This clone was detected once. J is TRBJ1-1 and V is TRBV15, with D unresolved. The CDR3 totals 14 residues. V was shortened by 5 bases and J by 1 base, with 11 bases between the two germline ends. Per the germline V gene, CDR1 is LNHNV and CDR2 is YYDKDF (reference sequence). This CDR3 is CATSPEEGNTEAFF. DNA of the CDR3: TGTGCCACCAGCCCCGAGGAGGGGAACACTGAAGCTTTCTTT.

This clone was seen a handful of times. This chain uses TRBV28 with TRBJ2-2, with 10 bases aligning to TRBD2. CDR1 is MDHEN, CDR2 SYDVKM, per germline. The CDR3 length is 14 residues. V lost 5 bases and J lost 6; bases outside the gene matches: 3. The CDR3 reads CASSMGLAPGELFF. CDR3 bases: TGTGCCAGCAGTATGGGACTAGCGCCCGGGGAGCTGTTTTTT.

This chain links TRBV7-8 with TRBJ1-5; no definite D call. Trimming took 1 base from V and 3 from J, leaving 7 bases between them. CDR3 length equals 14 residues. Germline CDR1 is SGHVS and CDR2 is FQNEAQ. CDR3 protein: CASSLGGVNQPQHF. CDR3 nucleotide sequence: TGTGCCAGCAGCTTAGGGGGTGTCAATCAGCCCCAGCATTTT.

The chain recombines TRBV27 with TRBJ2-7; D remains unclear. Looked up from germline, CDR1 is MNHEY and CDR2 is SMNVEV (reference sequence). This CDR3 region has 11 residues. Trimming took off 7 bases at V and 5 bases at J, with 9 bases between the two ends. The DNA of the CDR3 is TGTGCCAGCATATACGGTCACGAGCAGTACTTC. Its protein product is CASIYGHEQYF.

The rearrangement uses TRBV6-5 and TRBJ2-1; 8 nucleotides match TRBD1. The CDR3 consists of 15 residues. V gave up 2 bases and J gave up 8 bases; unmatched junction bases: 8. The V gene's germline CDR1 is MNHEY and CDR2 SVGAGI. CDR3 coding DNA: TGTGCCAGCAGTTACGGGCAGGGGGCGATTTATGAGCAGTTCTTC. This gives the protein CASSYGQGAIYEQFF.

V usage is TRBV12-5 and J usage is TRBJ2-6; D possibly corresponds to TRBD1 (5 bases). CDR3 length: 16 amino acids. Germline V gene sequence: CDR1 LGHNT, CDR2 FRNRAP. V lost 5 bases, J lost 5 bases, and 16 bases lay in between. The CDR3 DNA reads as TGTGCTAGTGGTGACGCAGGACAAAGTCGGGCCAACGTCCTGACTTTC. It yields the protein CASGDAGQSRANVLTF.

V gene TRBV7-9 combines with J gene TRBJ1-2; tentatively, D is TRBD1 (5 bases). Trimming removed 5 bases at V and 10 bases at J, with 14 bases between. There are 12 residues in the CDR3. Germline V gene sequence: CDR1 SEHNR, CDR2 FQNEAQ (reference sequence). This CDR3 reads CASSIGALSYTF. CDR3 coding DNA: TGTGCCAGCAGCATCGGGGCCCTTTCCTACACCTTC.

This clone was recorded a few times. The rearrangement uses TRBV6-4 and TRBJ1-5; the D is unclear. This CDR3 contains 13 residues. V lost 3 bases to trimming and J lost 3 bases, with 6 bases between them. The germline V gene has CDR1 MRHNA and CDR2 SNTAGT. CDR3 sequence (DNA): TGTGCCAGCAGTGAGGGAGACAATCAGCCCCAGCATTTT. Translated: CASSEGDNQPQHF.

The J gene is TRBJ2-3, the V gene TRBV28; the D is unclear. V dropped 5 bases and J dropped 2 bases, with 5 bases sitting between them. CDR1 is MDHEN and CDR2 is SYDVKM in the germline V gene. This CDR3 region has 12 residues. CDR3 in DNA: TGTGCCAGCAGTCCTGACACAGATACGCAGTATTTT. It translates to CASSPDTDTQYF.

The CDR3 bases are TGTGCCAGCAGTTTTAGCGGCCCCAGTGAGACCCAGTACTTC. Translation: CASSFSGPSETQYF. V is TRBV6-5 and J is TRBJ2-5, with D possibly matching TRBD2 (6 bases). Germline loops: CDR1 MNHEY, CDR2 SVGAGI. The V end was cut by 4 bases, the J end by 5 bases, with 14 bases between. The CDR3 consists of 14 residues.

This rearrangement joins TRBV6-5 to TRBJ2-5, with 8 bases that match TRBD2. The CDR3 loop spans 15 amino acids. Germline V lookup: CDR1 MNHEY, CDR2 SVGAGI. V was clipped by 0 bases and J by 4 bases; unmatched bases: 4. CDR3 amino acids: CASSYSTGLAETQYF. The CDR3 nucleotides read TGTGCCAGCAGTTACTCGACCGGACTAGCAGAGACCCAGTACTTC.

The CDR3: CASSLPDRGDTQYF. The CDR3 DNA reads as TGTGCCAGCAGCCTCCCGGACAGGGGGGATACGCAGTATTTT. This sequence joins TRBV5-4 and TRBJ2-3, with 10 bases that match TRBD1. The CDR3 is made up of 14 amino acids. The V gene's germline CDR1 is SGHNT and CDR2 YYREEE (reference sequence). The trim removed 4 bases at V and 6 bases at J, leaving 5 bases unmatched.

This clone is termed medium-sized. The chain links TRBV27 to TRBJ1-2, with 7 bases lining up with TRBD1. CDR3 length: 13 amino acids. V lost 6 bases and J lost 4; bases outside the gene matches: 5. The germline V gene encodes CDR1 MNHEY and CDR2 SMNVEV (reference sequence). In DNA, the CDR3 is TGTGCCAGCAGCCTACAGGGGCTCTATGGCTACACCTTC. This translates into CASSLQGLYGYTF.

This clone appeared a few times. The chain joins TRBV9 to TRBJ1-2, with TRBD1 matching over 7 bases. The V gene's germline CDR1 is SGDLS and CDR2 YYNGEE. This CDR3 has 12 amino acids. V trimming: 8 bases; J trimming: 4 bases; junction bases outside the gene matches: 5. As DNA, the CDR3 is TGTGCCAGTACAGGGGACCTCTATGGCTACACCTTC. This translates into CASTGDLYGYTF.

This clone is termed medium-sized. The chain links TRBV7-9 to TRBJ2-7; 9 positions agree with TRBD1. Trimming took 4 bases from V and 1 from J; bases not matched to a gene: 2. CDR1 is SEHNR, CDR2 FQNEAQ, per germline (reference sequence). There are 14 residues in the CDR3. The chain's CDR3 is CASSWDRASYEQYF. For the CDR3, the DNA is TGTGCCAGCAGCTGGGACAGGGCGTCCTACGAGCAGTACTTC.

V and J are TRBV28 and TRBJ1-2; TRBD1 matches 7 bases. Germline-derived CDR1 and CDR2 are MDHEN and SYDVKM. The CDR3 is 15 residues long. J lost 5 bases, V lost 6 bases, and 12 bases had no gene match. The CDR3 DNA is TGTGCCAGCAGCTTCCTCGGAGGGGGCATGTATGGCTACACCTTC. It is translated as CASSFLGGGMYGYTF.